The clone carrying this TCR beta chain was recorded a few times. The antigen is not known. Using immunoSEQ multiplex PCR, the repertoire was profiled, and TCRdb retains in-frame clones only, with some absent. Here the sample spans more than 50,000 clones, 80% to 90% being singletons. V dropped 5 bases and J dropped 1; count of bases not matched to a gene: 8. CDR1 SGHTA and CDR2 FQGTGA come from the germline V gene. This CDR3 has 16 residues. This sample is part of a study of T cell responses to AZD1222 COVID-19 vaccine. Overall study findings and caveats: Donors were chiefly white British, with a greater number of females, and clonal diversity was perhaps underestimated.

The source material was peripheral blood, sampled on day 0 of AZD1222 vaccination. The rearrangement uses TRBV7-3 and TRBJ2-3; 8 positions match TRBD2. This TCR derives from an adult in good health. CDR3 region: CASSPRAGGGTDTQYF. In DNA form, the CDR3 reads TGTGCCAGCAGCCCCAGGGCGGGGGGAGGCACAGATACGCAGTATTTT.